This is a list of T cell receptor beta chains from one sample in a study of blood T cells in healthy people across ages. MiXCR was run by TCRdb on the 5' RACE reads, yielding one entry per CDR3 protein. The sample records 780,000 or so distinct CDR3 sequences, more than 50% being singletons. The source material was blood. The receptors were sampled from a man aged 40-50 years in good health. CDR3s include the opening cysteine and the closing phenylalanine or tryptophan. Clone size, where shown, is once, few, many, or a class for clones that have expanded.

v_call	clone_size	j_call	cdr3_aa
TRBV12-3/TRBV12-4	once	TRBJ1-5	CASSPKGGQPQHF
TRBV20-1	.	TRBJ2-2	CSAREGSTGELFF
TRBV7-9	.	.	CASGRTLSYNEQYF
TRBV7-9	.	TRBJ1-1	CASSSLDPTTEAFF
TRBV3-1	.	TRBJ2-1	CASSQSGTGVNEQFF
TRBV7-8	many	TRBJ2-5	CASSSGETQYF
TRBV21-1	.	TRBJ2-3	CASSKDSKAGPSTDTQYF
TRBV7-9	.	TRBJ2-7	CASGTTAADSRGSFYEQYF
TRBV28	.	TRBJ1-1	CASSLLDSEAFF
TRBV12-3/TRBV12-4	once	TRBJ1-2	CASSPQGANYGYTF
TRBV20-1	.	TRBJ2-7	CSALTGVTYEQYF
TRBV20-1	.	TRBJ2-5	CSARDPRQGVGETQYF
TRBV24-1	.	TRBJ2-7	CATSDVLRRTYEQYF
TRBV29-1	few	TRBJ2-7	CSVGGGQGGSLYEQYF
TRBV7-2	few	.	CASSSPGSTRNEQYF
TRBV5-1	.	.	CASSPLKALGTQYF
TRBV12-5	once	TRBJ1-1	CASGGVNRSHEQFF
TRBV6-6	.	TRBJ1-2	CASSYSGVGYGYTF
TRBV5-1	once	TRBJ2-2	CASSLKVDTGELFF
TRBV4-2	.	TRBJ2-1	CASSQPVRQPRGEQFF
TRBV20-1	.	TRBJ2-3	CSASFWDGEFTDTQYF
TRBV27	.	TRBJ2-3	CASSLGRFWDITDTQYF
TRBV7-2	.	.	CASSLDLWGTQETQYF
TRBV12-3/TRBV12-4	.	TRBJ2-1	CASSQVSSYNEQFF
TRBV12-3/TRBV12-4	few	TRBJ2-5	CASSLALGGETQYF
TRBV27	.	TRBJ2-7	CASRIQGSYYEQYF
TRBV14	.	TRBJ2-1	CASSLPSTSFVYNEQFF
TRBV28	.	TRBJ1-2	CASSANIYGYTF
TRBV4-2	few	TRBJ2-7	CASSQDLAAGNEQYF
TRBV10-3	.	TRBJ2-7	CAMQGDPYEQYF
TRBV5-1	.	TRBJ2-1	CASSLLRGLGAGNEQFF
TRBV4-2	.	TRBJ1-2	CASSQGLARTTNYGYTF
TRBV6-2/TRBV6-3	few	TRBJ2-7	CASRSYSGTPYYEQYF
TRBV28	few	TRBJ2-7	CASSILVGDEQYF
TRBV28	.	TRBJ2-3	CASSLSYQARESTDTQYF
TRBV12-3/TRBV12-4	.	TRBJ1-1	CASSRDRVNTEAFF
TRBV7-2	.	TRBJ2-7	CASSSSTSQREQYF
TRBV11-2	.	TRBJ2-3	CASSWPSGGTPDTQYF
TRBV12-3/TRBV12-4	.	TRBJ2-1	CASSLTTNEQFF
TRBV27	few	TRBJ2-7	CASSLRVAGASFWEQYF
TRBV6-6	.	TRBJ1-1	CASSQGPGGTEAFF
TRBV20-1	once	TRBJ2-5	CSQHGYQETQYF
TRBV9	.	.	CASSASGASANEQYF
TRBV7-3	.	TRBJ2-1	CASSLNPRPGLVKGYNEQFF
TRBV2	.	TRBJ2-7	CASRAGGGTYEQYF
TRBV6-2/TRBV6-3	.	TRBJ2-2	CASSPMAGTGSTGELFF
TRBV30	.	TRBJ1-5	CAWSRAEGPQHF
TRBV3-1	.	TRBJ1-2	CASSQDLFPIFYGYTF
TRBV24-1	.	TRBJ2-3	CATSVLSGRDVTDTQYF
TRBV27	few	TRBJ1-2	CASSYSGRGYGYTF
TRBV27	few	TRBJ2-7	CASSTSPYEQYF
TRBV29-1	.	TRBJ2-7	CSVGRGLAGYEQYF
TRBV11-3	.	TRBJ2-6	CASSLAQHSGANVPTF
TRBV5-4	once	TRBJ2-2	CASSLGLAGTNTGELFF